This T cell receptor (beta chain) came from a study of blood T cell repertoires in COVID-19. As processed by the authors: Reference gene primer amplification gave estimated nucleated cell counts. Method: immunoSEQ multiplex PCR; TCRdb's copy keeps in-frame clones and lacks some. D and trimming come from the DNA, and the V and J calls and clone size come from that table. The sample carries 140,000 to 150,000 clones, 81% recorded once. V shed 3 bases, J shed 7 bases, and the junction held 4 bases outside the gene matches. Germline CDR1 and CDR2: LNHDA and SQIVND (reference sequence). CDR3 size: 14 residues.

Sequencing was carried out using peripheral blood. This TCR came from a human donor in a cohort sampled during active COVID-19. The chain joins TRBV19 to TRBJ1-5; 9 bases agree with TRBD1. The CDR3 region is CASSMEGTGQPQHF. The DNA for the CDR3 is TGTGCCAGTAGTATGGAAGGGACAGGGCAGCCCCAGCATTTT.